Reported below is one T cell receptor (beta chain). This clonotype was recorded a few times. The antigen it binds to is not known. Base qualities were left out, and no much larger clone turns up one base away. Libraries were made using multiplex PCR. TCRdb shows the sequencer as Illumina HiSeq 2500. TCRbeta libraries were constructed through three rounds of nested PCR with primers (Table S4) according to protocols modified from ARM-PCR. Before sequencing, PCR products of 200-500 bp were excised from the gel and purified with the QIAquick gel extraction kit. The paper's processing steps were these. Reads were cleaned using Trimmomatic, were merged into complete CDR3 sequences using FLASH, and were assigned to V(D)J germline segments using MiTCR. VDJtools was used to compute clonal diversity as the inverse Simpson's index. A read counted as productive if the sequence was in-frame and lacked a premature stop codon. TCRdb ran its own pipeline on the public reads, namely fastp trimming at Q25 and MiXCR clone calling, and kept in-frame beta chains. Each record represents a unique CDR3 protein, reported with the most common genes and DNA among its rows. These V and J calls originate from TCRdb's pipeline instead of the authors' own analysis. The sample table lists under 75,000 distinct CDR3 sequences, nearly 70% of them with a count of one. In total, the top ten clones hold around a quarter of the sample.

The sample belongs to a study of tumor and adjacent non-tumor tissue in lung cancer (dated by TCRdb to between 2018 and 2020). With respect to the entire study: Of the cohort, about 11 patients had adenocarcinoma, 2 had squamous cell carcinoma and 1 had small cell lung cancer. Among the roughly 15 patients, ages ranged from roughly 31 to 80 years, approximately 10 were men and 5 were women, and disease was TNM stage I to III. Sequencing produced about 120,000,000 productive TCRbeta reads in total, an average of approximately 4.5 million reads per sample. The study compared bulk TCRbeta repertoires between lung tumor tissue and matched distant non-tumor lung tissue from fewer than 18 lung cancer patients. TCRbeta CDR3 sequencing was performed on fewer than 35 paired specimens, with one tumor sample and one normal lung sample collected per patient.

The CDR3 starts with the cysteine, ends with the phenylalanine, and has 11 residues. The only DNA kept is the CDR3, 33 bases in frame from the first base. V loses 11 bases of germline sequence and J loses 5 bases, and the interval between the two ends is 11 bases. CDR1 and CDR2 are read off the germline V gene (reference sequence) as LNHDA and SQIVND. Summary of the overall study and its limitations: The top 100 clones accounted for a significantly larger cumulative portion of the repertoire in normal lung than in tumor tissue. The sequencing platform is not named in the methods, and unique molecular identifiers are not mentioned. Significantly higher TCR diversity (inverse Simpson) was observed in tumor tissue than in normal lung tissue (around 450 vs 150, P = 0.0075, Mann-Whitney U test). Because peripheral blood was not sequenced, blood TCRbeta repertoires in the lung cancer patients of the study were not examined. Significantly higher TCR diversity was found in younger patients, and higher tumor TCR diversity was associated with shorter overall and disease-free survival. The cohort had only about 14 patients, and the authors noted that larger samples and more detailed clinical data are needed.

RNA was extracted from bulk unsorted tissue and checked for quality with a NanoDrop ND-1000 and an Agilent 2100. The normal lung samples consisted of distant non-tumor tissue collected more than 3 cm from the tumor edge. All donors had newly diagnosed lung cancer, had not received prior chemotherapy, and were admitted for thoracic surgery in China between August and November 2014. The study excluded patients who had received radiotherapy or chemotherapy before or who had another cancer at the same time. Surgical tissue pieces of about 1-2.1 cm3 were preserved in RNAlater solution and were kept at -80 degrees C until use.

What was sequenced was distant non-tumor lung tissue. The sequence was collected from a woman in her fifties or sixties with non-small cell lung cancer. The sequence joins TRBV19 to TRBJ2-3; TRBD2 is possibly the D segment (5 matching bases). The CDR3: CASTTRDTQYF. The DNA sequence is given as TGTGCCTCGACTACTAGAGATACGCAGTATTTT.